These T cell receptor beta chains were read from a single sample in a study of T-cell reconstitution after alpha-beta-depleted transplantation in children. TCRdb fed the PCR reads into MiXCR, producing one record per CDR3 protein. The sample records fewer than 700,000 distinct CDR3 sequences, under 25% being singletons. The sequencing used PBMCs, mostly from graft donor cells, collected 360 days after TCRalphabeta/CD19-depleted stem cell transplant. These receptors originate from a boy less than two years old who had a stem cell transplant for acute myeloid leukemia, so the T cells may come from the graft donor. Each CDR3 is given with its conserved first and last residue. The order of the fields is CDR3 protein, CDR3 DNA, clone size, J gene, D gene, V gene. D genes are given only for firm matches. Some rows have no size entry. The others give once, few or many, or a class for an expanded clone.

CDR3: CASTPDRTGGYTF
DNA: TGTGCCAGCACCCCGGACAGAACCGGGGGCTACACCTTC
size: few
J: TRBJ1-2
D: -
V: TRBV11-2

CDR3: CASSLGGRFSGNTIYF
DNA: TGTGCCAGCAGCTTAGGGGGACGCTTCTCTGGAAACACCATATATTTT
size: many
J: TRBJ1-3
D: -
V: TRBV7-2

CDR3: CASSLGPGTGFMDTQYF
DNA: TGTGCCAGCAGTTTAGGTCCCGGGACAGGGTTTATGGATACGCAGTATTTT
size: -
J: TRBJ2-3
D: TRBD1
V: TRBV12-3/TRBV12-4

CDR3: CASSLSRAYNEQFF
DNA: TGTGCCAGCAGCTTAAGCAGGGCCTACAATGAGCAGTTCTTC
size: few
J: TRBJ2-1
D: -
V: TRBV11-3

CDR3: CSASTDRGRTGNTIYF
DNA: TGCAGTGCTAGCACGGACAGGGGGCGCACTGGAAACACCATATATTTT
size: few
J: TRBJ1-3
D: TRBD1
V: TRBV20-1

CDR3: CASSNRLGAFAGNTIYF
DNA: TGTGCCAGCAGCAACAGACTGGGGGCTTTCGCTGGAAACACCATATATTTT
size: -
J: TRBJ1-3
D: -
V: TRBV12-3/TRBV12-4

CDR3: CASSQEDYRRAGQPQHF
DNA: TGTGCCAGCAGCCAAGAAGATTATCGCAGGGCGGGTCAGCCCCAGCATTTT
size: -
J: TRBJ1-5
D: -
V: TRBV3-1

CDR3: CASSLEGSVSPLHF
DNA: TGTGCCAGCAGTTTAGAAGGCAGTGTTTCACCCCTCCACTTT
size: few
J: TRBJ1-6
D: -
V: TRBV12-3/TRBV12-4

CDR3: CASSESGGQGFGEQFF
DNA: TGTGCCAGCAGTGAATCCGGGGGACAGGGTTTTGGTGAGCAGTTCTTC
size: -
J: TRBJ2-1
D: TRBD1
V: TRBV25-1

CDR3: CASRRLAGGQRNLDTQYF
DNA: TGTGCCAGCAGGCGACTAGCGGGGGGCCAACGGAACCTAGATACGCAGTATTTT
size: many
J: TRBJ2-3
D: TRBD2
V: TRBV27

CDR3: CSAREREYSNQPQHF
DNA: TGCAGTGCTAGAGAACGCGAATATAGCAATCAGCCCCAGCATTTT
size: many
J: TRBJ1-5
D: -
V: TRBV20-1

CDR3: CASSVTGNYYNEQFF
DNA: TGTGCCAGCAGCGTAACGGGGAATTACTACAATGAGCAGTTCTTC
size: -
J: TRBJ2-1
D: -
V: TRBV9

CDR3: CASSLAPDRIKNTEAFF
DNA: TGCGCCAGCAGCTTGGCCCCAGACAGAATAAAGAACACTGAAGCTTTCTTT
size: once
J: TRBJ1-1
D: -
V: TRBV5-1

CDR3: CASSSQGDGYTF
DNA: TGTGCCAGCAGCTCTCAGGGGGATGGCTACACCTTC
size: -
J: TRBJ1-2
D: TRBD1
V: TRBV7-8

CDR3: CASSVVGAAGRSTEAFF
DNA: TGTGCCAGCAGCGTAGTAGGGGCGGCAGGGCGAAGTACTGAAGCTTTCTTT
size: -
J: TRBJ1-1
D: -
V: TRBV9

CDR3: CSARDRLTPISAEAFF
DNA: TGCAGTGCTAGAGATAGACTTACCCCCATCTCTGCTGAAGCTTTCTTT
size: -
J: TRBJ1-1
D: -
V: TRBV20-1

CDR3: CASNPRGGTLRANVLTF
DNA: TGTGCCAGCAACCCAAGGGGGGGTACTCTGAGGGCCAACGTCCTGACTTTC
size: -
J: TRBJ2-6
D: -
V: TRBV28

CDR3: CASSSGWGLAASNEQFF
DNA: TGTGCCAGCAGTTCCGGATGGGGACTAGCGGCGAGCAATGAGCAGTTCTTC
size: -
J: TRBJ2-1
D: TRBD2
V: TRBV12-3/TRBV12-4

CDR3: CSARGWGKHTEAFF
DNA: TGCAGTGCTCGCGGGTGGGGGAAGCACACTGAAGCTTTCTTT
size: -
J: TRBJ1-1
D: -
V: TRBV20-1

CDR3: CSARTGSTGELFF
DNA: TGCAGTGCTAGAACAGGCTCTACCGGGGAGCTGTTTTTT
size: many
J: TRBJ2-2
D: -
V: TRBV20-1

CDR3: CASSDLKAGYGYTF
DNA: TGTGCCAGCAGCGATCTGAAGGCGGGCTATGGCTACACCTTC
size: few
J: TRBJ1-2
D: -
V: TRBV27

CDR3: CATSRALPGGTDTQYF
DNA: TGTGCCACCTCCAGAGCCCTACCGGGGGGCACAGATACGCAGTATTTT
size: -
J: TRBJ2-3
D: -
V: TRBV3-1

CDR3: CASSLGVPSTDTQYF
DNA: TGTGCCAGCAGCTTAGGGGTCCCTAGCACAGATACGCAGTATTTT
size: -
J: TRBJ2-3
D: -
V: TRBV7-8

CDR3: CASSGVGDSPLHF
DNA: TGCGCCAGCAGTGGGGTGGGGGATTCACCCCTCCACTTT
size: -
J: TRBJ1-6
D: -
V: TRBV5-1

CDR3: CASSYGRGYQPQHF
DNA: TGTGCCAGCAGTTACGGCCGGGGGTATCAGCCCCAGCATTTT
size: -
J: TRBJ1-5
D: -
V: TRBV6-5

CDR3: CASTSLGANVLTF
DNA: TGTGCCAGTACATCTCTTGGGGCCAACGTCCTGACTTTC
size: many
J: TRBJ2-6
D: -
V: TRBV14

CDR3: CASSLGGQVKETQYF
DNA: TGTGCCAGCAGTTTAGGGGGACAGGTTAAAGAGACCCAGTACTTC
size: many
J: TRBJ2-5
D: TRBD1
V: TRBV28

CDR3: CASRPSGDTEAFF
DNA: TGCGCCAGCAGGCCCTCAGGAGACACTGAAGCTTTCTTT
size: -
J: TRBJ1-1
D: -
V: TRBV5-1

CDR3: CSASWLAGYTDTQYF
DNA: TGCAGTGCTAGTTGGCTAGCGGGGTACACAGATACGCAGTATTTT
size: -
J: TRBJ2-3
D: TRBD2
V: TRBV20-1

CDR3: CASSYGGTSVFNEQFF
DNA: TGTGCCAGCAGCTACGGGGGGACTAGCGTGTTCAATGAGCAGTTCTTC
size: -
J: TRBJ2-1
D: TRBD2
V: TRBV11-1